The T cell receptor beta chain described here comes from a study of cytomegalovirus exposure and HLA in healthy donors. The PCR was carried out with 60 Vbeta primers and 13 Jbeta primers. Produced via immunoSEQ multiplex PCR; TCRdb's table is partial and in-frame only. Here the sample spans 100,000 to 130,000 clones, 65% to 80% being singletons. Study-wide results and limits: Links to common viral pathogens appeared, in a later analysis, for several of the most significant clusters. It was fewer than 200 TCR beta chains that were listed as cytomegalovirus-associated.

The CDR3 extends over 12 amino acids. Trimming removed 5 bases from V and 7 bases from J, with 9 bases in between. Germline CDR1 is SGHNT and CDR2 is YENEEA. A note on this clone: As yet, its antigen is unknown.

Sequenced: PBMCs. This receptor was obtained from a male donor in good health and CMV-seronegative. The rearrangement links TRBV11-3 to TRBJ2-1; D is unclear. In DNA form, the CDR3 reads TGTGCCAGCAGCGCGACCGGGAATGAGCAGTTCTTC. Translated: CASSATGNEQFF.